This passage covers 9 T cell receptor beta chains from one sample sequenced in a study of blood T cells in healthy people across ages (dated by TCRdb to about 2015). Library generation was performed with 5' RACE. TCRdb lists the instrument as Illumina HiSeq 2500. A second roughly 6 to 11 cycle PCR used a sample-barcoded 5' primer and a J-beta primer mix. The public sequencing data were trimmed at Q25 with fastp and processed into clonotypes with MiXCR by TCRdb, which kept only in-frame beta chains. Entries that share a CDR3 protein sequence are merged under the most common genes and DNA. This sample is represented by around 700,000 distinct CDR3 sequences; about 25% of them were singletons. The ten largest clones take up 9.4% of the sample. This sample also belongs to another study, concerning T cells of mothers and their children.

Source material: blood. These receptors were taken from a boy younger than 18 in good health.

This clonotype has at least ten counts. The V and J genes are TRBV20-1 and TRBJ1-2, with TRBD1 identical over 9 bases. Germline CDR1 reads DFQATT; CDR2 reads SNEGSKA (reference sequence). There are 13 residues in the CDR3. J lost 4 bases, V lost 5 bases, and 5 bases had no gene match. CDR3 region: CSALPGQGYGYTF. The CDR3 region has the DNA TGCAGTGCTTTGCCGGGACAGGGCTATGGCTACACCTTC.

The table lists this clonotype with many counts. The rearrangement links TRBV20-1 to TRBJ2-7; the D call may be TRBD1 or TRBD2 (6 bases each). There are 13 residues in the CDR3. Germline V gene data show CDR1 as DFQATT and CDR2 as SNEGSKA (reference sequence). Trimming took 3 bases from V and 2 from J, leaving 11 bases between them. The CDR3 is CSARGGGTYEQYF. CDR3 nucleotide sequence: TGCAGTGCTAGGGGGGGCGGGACCTACGAGCAGTACTTC.

V gene TRBV9 combines with J gene TRBJ2-7; no clear D. V was shortened by 0 bases and J by 2 bases, with 9 bases between the two germline ends. This CDR3 contains 14 residues. Germline V lookup: CDR1 SGDLS, CDR2 YYNGEE. CDR3 nucleotide sequence: TGTGCCAGCAGCGTAGAGTCTTTCCCCTACGAGCAGTACTTC. Protein sequence: CASSVESFPYEQYF.

This clonotype was detected only a few times. The chain carries TRBV6-1 and TRBJ1-5; 8 nucleotides align to TRBD1. The junction had 5 bases not matched to a gene; V was cut back by 6 bases and J by 1 base. The CDR3 runs to 15 residues. The germline V gene has CDR1 MNHNS and CDR2 SASEGT. DNA of the CDR3: TGTGCCAGCAGGGACAGGGTTCTAAGCAATCAGCCCCAGCATTTT. Amino acids: CASRDRVLSNQPQHF.

Only a few counts were recorded for this clonotype. CDR3 region: CASSLGRGPLTDTQYF. In DNA, the CDR3 is TGCGCCAGCAGCTTGGGTCGTGGTCCGCTCACAGATACGCAGTATTTT. This chain connects TRBV5-1 to TRBJ2-3; D not certain. Germline loops: CDR1 SGHRS, CDR2 YFSETQ. The V end lost 0 bases, the J end lost 2 bases, and 13 bases lay between the germline ends. This CDR3 region has 16 residues.

This clonotype was seen more than once but under ten times. This chain uses TRBV12-3 or TRBV12-4 with TRBJ1-4; D is unclear. Trimming took 6 bases from V and 8 from J, leaving 22 bases between them. This CDR3 comprises 16 residues. Here the CDR3 reads CASRDSQAYNEEKLFF. CDR3 sequence (DNA): TGTGCCAGCAGAGACTCGCAGGCCTACAATGAAGAAAAACTGTTTTTT.

This clonotype was counted between two and nine times. This sequence joins TRBV29-1 and TRBJ2-1, with a tentative D call TRBD2 (6 bases). From germline, CDR1 is SQVTM and CDR2 ANQGSEA. With 7 bases removed from V and 4 bases from J, the gap between germline ends came to 8 bases. The CDR3 is 11 amino acids. Written as DNA, the CDR3 is TGCAGCGGTAGCGGATACAATGAGCAGTTCTTC. Amino acids: CSGSGYNEQFF.

This clonotype was counted only a few times. This chain uses TRBV15 with TRBJ2-4; either TRBD1 or TRBD2 may fit D (5 bases each). V was cut by 4 bases and J by 3 bases, with 13 bases left in between. The CDR3 sequence is 15 residues long. Germline values: CDR1 LNHNV, CDR2 YYDKDF (reference sequence). The CDR3 sequence: CATSMGEKGKNIQYF. The DNA of the CDR3 is TGTGCCACCAGCATGGGGGAGAAGGGCAAAAACATTCAGTACTTC.

This clonotype was seen only a few times. The chain employs TRBV7-2 and TRBJ2-7, with D perhaps TRBD2 (6 bases). The tail of the sequence fits TRBJ2-5 better, so the J call may be wrong. The CDR3 consists of 16 residues. Germline values: CDR1 SGHTA, CDR2 FQGNSA. CDR3 nucleotides: TGTGCCAGCAGTCTATTCGGGACTCCGCGTCGGGAGACCCAGTACTTC. It encodes CASSLFGTPRRETQYF.